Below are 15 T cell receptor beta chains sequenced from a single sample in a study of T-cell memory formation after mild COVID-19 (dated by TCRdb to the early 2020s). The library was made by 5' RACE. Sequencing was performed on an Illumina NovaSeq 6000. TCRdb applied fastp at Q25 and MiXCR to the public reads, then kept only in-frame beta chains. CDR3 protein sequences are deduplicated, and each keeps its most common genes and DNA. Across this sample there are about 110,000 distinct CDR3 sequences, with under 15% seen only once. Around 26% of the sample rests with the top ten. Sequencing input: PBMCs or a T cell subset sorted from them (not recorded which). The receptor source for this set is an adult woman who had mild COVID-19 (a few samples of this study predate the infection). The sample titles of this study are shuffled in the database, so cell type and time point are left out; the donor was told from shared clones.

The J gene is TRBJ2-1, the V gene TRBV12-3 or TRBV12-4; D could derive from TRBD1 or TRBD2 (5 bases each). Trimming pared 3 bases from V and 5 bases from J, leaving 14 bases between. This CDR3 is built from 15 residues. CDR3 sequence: CASSFSGPTHNEQFF. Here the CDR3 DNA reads TGTGCCAGCAGTTTCTCGGGGCCCACACACAATGAGCAGTTCTTC.

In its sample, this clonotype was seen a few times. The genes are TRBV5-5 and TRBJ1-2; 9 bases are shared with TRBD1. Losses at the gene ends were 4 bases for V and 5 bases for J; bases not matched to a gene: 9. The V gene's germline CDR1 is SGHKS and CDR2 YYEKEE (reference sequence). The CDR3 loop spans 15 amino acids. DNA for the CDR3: TGTGCCAGCAGCGACGGACAGGGGATACGTTATGGCTACACCTTC. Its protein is CASSDGQGIRYGYTF. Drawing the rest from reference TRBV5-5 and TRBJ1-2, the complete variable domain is DAGVTQSPTHLIKTRGQQVTLRCSPISGHKSVSWYQQVLGQGPQFIFQYYEKEERGRGNFPDRFSARQFPNYSSELNVNALLLGDSALYLCASSDGQGIRYGYTFGSGTRLTVV.

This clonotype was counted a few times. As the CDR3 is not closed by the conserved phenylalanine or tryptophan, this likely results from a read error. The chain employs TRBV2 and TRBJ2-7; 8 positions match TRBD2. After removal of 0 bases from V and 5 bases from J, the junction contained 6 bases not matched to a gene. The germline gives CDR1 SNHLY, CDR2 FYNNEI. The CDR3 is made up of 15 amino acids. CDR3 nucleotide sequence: TGTGCCAGCAGTGAAGCGCTGGCGGGGGGTGACGAGCAGTACTTG. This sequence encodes CASSEALAGGDEQYL.

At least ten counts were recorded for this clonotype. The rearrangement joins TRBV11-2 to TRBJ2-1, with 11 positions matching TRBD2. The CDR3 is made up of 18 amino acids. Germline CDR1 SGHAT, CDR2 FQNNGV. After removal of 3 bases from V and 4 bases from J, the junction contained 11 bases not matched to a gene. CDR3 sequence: CASSLNYWGLADYNEQFF. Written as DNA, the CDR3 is TGTGCCAGCAGCTTGAATTACTGGGGACTAGCGGATTACAATGAGCAGTTCTTC. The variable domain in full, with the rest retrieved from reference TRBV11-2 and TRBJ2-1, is EAGVAQSPRYKIIEKRQSVAFWCNPISGHATLYWYQQILGQGPKLLIQFQNNGVVDDSQLPKDRFSAERLKGVDSTLKIQPAKLEDSAVYLCASSLNYWGLADYNEQFFGPGTRLTVL.

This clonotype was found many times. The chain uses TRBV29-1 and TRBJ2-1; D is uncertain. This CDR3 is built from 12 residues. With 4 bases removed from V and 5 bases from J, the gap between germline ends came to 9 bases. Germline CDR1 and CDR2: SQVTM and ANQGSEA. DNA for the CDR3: TGCAGCGTTGTAGCCCAGAACAATGAGCAGTTCTTC. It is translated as CSVVAQNNEQFF.

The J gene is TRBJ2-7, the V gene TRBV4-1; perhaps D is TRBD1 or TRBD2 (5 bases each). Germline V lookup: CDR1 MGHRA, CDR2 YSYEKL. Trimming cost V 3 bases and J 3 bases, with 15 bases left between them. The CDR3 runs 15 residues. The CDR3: CASSQSSLGVYEQYF. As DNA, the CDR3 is TGCGCCAGCAGCCAGAGTTCCCTGGGGGTCTACGAGCAGTACTTC.

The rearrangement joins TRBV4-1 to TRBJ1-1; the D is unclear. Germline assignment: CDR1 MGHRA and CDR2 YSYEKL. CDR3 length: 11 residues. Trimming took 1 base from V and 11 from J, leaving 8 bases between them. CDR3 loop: CASSQGLFAFF. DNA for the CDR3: TGCGCCAGCAGCCAAGGATTATTCGCTTTCTTT.

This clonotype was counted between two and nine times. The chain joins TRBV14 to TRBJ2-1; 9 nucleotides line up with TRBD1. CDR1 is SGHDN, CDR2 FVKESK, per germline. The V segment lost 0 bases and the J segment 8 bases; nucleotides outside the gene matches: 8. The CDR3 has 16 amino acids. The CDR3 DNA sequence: TGTGCCAGCAGCCAAGATCCAAACCGGGACAGGGATGAGCAGTTCTTC. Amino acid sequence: CASSQDPNRDRDEQFF.

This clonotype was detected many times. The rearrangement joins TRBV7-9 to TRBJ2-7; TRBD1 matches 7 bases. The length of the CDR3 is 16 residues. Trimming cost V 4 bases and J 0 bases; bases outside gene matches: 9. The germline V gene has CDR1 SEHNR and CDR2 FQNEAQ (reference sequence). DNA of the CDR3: TGTGCCAGCAGCTCATCCGAACAGGGGAGCTCCTACGAGCAGTACTTC. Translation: CASSSSEQGSSYEQYF. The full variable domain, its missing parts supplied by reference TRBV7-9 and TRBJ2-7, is DTGVSQNPRHKITKRGQNVTFRCDPISEHNRLYWYRQTLGQGPEFLTYFQNEAQLEKSRLLSDRFSAERPKGSFSTLEIQRTEQGDSAMYLCASSSSEQGSSYEQYFGPGTRLTVT.

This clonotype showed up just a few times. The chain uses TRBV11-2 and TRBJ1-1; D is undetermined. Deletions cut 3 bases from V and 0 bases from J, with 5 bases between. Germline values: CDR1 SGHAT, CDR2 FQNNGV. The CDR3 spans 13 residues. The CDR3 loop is CASSFSVNTEAFF. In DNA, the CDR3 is TGTGCCAGCAGCTTTTCAGTGAACACTGAAGCTTTCTTT. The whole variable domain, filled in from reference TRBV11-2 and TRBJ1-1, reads EAGVAQSPRYKIIEKRQSVAFWCNPISGHATLYWYQQILGQGPKLLIQFQNNGVVDDSQLPKDRFSAERLKGVDSTLKIQPAKLEDSAVYLCASSFSVNTEAFFGQGTRLTVV.

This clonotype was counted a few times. For the CDR3, the DNA is TGTGCCAGCAGCCGCGGCGGAGAGACCCAGTACTTC. This sequence encodes CASSRGGETQYF. The J gene is TRBJ2-5, the V gene TRBV7-9; D remains ambiguous. This CDR3 comprises 12 residues. Germline V gives CDR1 SEHNR, CDR2 FQNEAQ (reference sequence). V was clipped by 5 bases and J by 4 bases, with 8 bases between them.

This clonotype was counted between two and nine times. CDR3 coding DNA: TGCAGTGCTAGAGGGGCAGCTTCGACGGAGACCCAGTACTTC. Amino acids: CSARGAASTETQYF. The chain employs TRBV20-1 and TRBJ2-5; D call uncertain. The germline gives CDR1 DFQATT, CDR2 SNEGSKA (reference sequence). The CDR3 is 14 amino acids. V lost 1 base and J lost 5, with 14 bases in between.

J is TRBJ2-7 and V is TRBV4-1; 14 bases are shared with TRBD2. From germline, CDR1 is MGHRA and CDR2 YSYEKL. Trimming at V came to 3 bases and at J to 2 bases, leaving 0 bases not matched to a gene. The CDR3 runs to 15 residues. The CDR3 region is CASSQTSGGAYEQYF. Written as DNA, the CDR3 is TGCGCCAGCAGCCAGACTAGCGGGGGGGCCTACGAGCAGTACTTC.

CDR3 in DNA: TGTGCCACCAGTGACCCTCAGGGGGCCTACAATGAGCAGTTCTTC. Its translation is CATSDPQGAYNEQFF. V is TRBV24-1 and J is TRBJ2-1; 7 positions agree with TRBD1. Germline assignment: CDR1 KGHDR and CDR2 SFDVKD. This CDR3 contains 15 residues. V lost 4 bases and J lost 2; bases outside the gene matches: 4.

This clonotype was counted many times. This CDR3 reads CASKPLGGGLAKNIQYF. The CDR3 bases are TGTGCCAGCAAACCCCTAGGGGGCGGACTAGCCAAAAACATTCAGTACTTC. The chain recombines TRBV7-9 with TRBJ2-4; 7 nucleotides align to TRBD1. Germline trimming cut 7 bases from V and 0 bases from J; bases unmatched to any gene: 12. CDR1 and CDR2 from the germline V gene are SEHNR and FQNEAQ (reference sequence). This CDR3 is built from 17 residues.